Shown below are 8 T cell receptor beta chains from a single sample sequenced in a study of OX40 agonist ivuxolimab in advanced cancers. This table comes from immunoSEQ multiplex PCR, and its TCRdb copy is limited to in-frame clones, with some not included. This sample has tens of thousands of clones, with 75% to 95% found just once. The material was CD4+ or CD8+ T cells sorted from blood, obtained in a trial of the OX40 agonist ivuxolimab. The receptors come from an adult with an advanced solid tumor such as melanoma, head and neck, liver or kidney cancer.

This rearrangement joins TRBV11-2 to TRBJ2-7, with TRBD2 matching 7 bases. V was clipped by 4 bases and J by 6 bases; unmatched bases: 9. Germline loops: CDR1 SGHAT, CDR2 FQNNGV. CDR3 size: 14 residues. The CDR3 bases are TGTGCCAGCAGCTCCCCTCGGACTAGAAGCGAGCAGTACTTC. It encodes CASSSPRTRSEQYF.

This chain links TRBV28 with TRBJ1-5; 10 positions match TRBD1. The CDR3 is 19 amino acids. Germline-derived CDR1 and CDR2 are MDHEN and SYDVKM. V trimming: 4 bases; J trimming: 2 bases; junction bases outside the gene matches: 14. The CDR3 region is CASSSRAGTGVGRNQPQHF. CDR3 sequence (DNA): TGTGCCAGCAGTTCCCGGGCCGGGACAGGGGTAGGACGCAATCAGCCCCAGCATTTT.

The rearrangement joins TRBV27 to TRBJ1-2, with 7 bases matching TRBD1. The V and J ends lost 5 bases and 5 bases, in that order; junction bases with no gene match: 14. The CDR3 extends over 16 amino acids. Germline V gene data show CDR1 as MNHEY and CDR2 as SMNVEV (reference sequence). The CDR3, as DNA: TGTGCCAGCAGTCCTCACCGCGACAGGGTAATTTATGGCTACACCTTC. Residues: CASSPHRDRVIYGYTF.

The chain has TRBV18 and TRBJ1-1; 10 bases are a match to TRBD1. The V gene's germline CDR1 is KGHSH and CDR2 LQKENI. J gave up 3 bases and V 1 base, and 5 bases lay outside the gene matches. CDR3 length: 16 amino acids. In DNA, the CDR3 is TGTGCCAGCTCACCACGGTTCGGGACAGGGGACACTGAAGCTTTCTTT. Its protein is CASSPRFGTGDTEAFF.

V and J are TRBV27 and TRBJ1-1; no definite D call. CDR1 is MNHEY and CDR2 is SMNVEV in the germline V gene (reference sequence). V was pared by 3 bases and J by 4 bases, with 9 bases between. The length of the CDR3 is 13 residues. The CDR3 spells CASSLTRGTEAFF. The CDR3 DNA reads TGTGCCAGCAGTTTGACCCGGGGCACTGAAGCTTTCTTT.

CDR3 amino acids: CASSGNGLSTDTQYF. In nucleotides, the CDR3 is TGTGCCAGTAGTGGAAACGGGCTTAGCACAGATACGCAGTATTTT. This chain links TRBV19 with TRBJ2-3, with D unresolved. The germline V gene has CDR1 LNHDA and CDR2 SQIVND (reference sequence). CDR3 length: 15 amino acids. Trimming removed 5 bases from V and 0 bases from J, with 12 bases in between.

The chain employs TRBV6-1 and TRBJ1-1; D is undetermined. V dropped 9 bases and J dropped 9 bases, with 14 bases sitting between them. Per germline, CDR1 MNHNS and CDR2 SASEGT. The CDR3 has 11 amino acids. Here the CDR3 DNA reads TGTGCCAGTTCGAAAGGCATCCAAGCTTTCTTT. Its protein is CASSKGIQAFF.

The chain links TRBV12-5 to TRBJ2-3; perhaps TRBD2 as D (5 bases). V dropped 9 bases and J dropped 2 bases, with 9 bases sitting between them. This CDR3 spans 12 amino acids. Germline V gene data show CDR1 as LGHNT and CDR2 as FRNRAP. The CDR3 nucleotides are TGTGCTAGCGGGAAGATCACAGATACGCAGTATTTT. Encoded protein: CASGKITDTQYF.